This TCR beta chain derives from a study of cytotoxic CD8 clonotypes in ibrutinib-treated CLL. Study-wide findings and caveats: Higher circulating CD8+ T-cell counts strongly accompanied higher baseline clonality, above age-matched healthy donors.

This CDR3 contains 13 residues. Germline loops: CDR1 SEHNR, CDR2 FQNEAQ (reference sequence). V was shortened by 1 base and J by 10 bases, with 11 bases between the two germline ends. Generated by immunoSEQ multiplex PCR, the TCRdb table keeps only in-frame clones and is missing some. The table has about 160,000 clones, approximately 84% seen once. This clone came up a few times. No antigen is known for it. The sequenced sample was PBMCs, obtained after 24 months of ibrutinib treatment. The chain couples TRBV7-9 to TRBJ2-1; unclear D gene. The sequence derives from a human donor with chronic lymphocytic leukemia. The CDR3 DNA sequence: TGTGCCAGCAGCTTAGATGGGCTTGGGGAGCAGTTCTTC. It yields the protein CASSLDGLGEQFF.